These 29 T cell receptor beta chains were all obtained from the same sample, sequenced in a study of blood T cell repertoires in COVID-19. Assay: immunoSEQ multiplex PCR; the TCRdb copy retains only in-frame clones and omits some. The sample includes 150,000 to 200,000 clones, 75% to 90% of them seen just once. Source material: PBMCs or T cells enriched from blood (not recorded which). Receptors originate from a woman under 30 who had recovered from COVID-19.

The V gene is TRBV19, the J gene TRBJ2-3; the match to TRBD1 covers 9 bases. Germline values: CDR1 LNHDA, CDR2 SQIVND (reference sequence). The ends lost 4 bases at V and 2 bases at J; junction bases unmatched: 7. The CDR3 runs 16 residues. The CDR3, as DNA: TGTGCCAGTAGTACGGGGACAGGGAGACTCACAGATACGCAGTATTTT. This encodes CASSTGTGRLTDTQYF.

The chain couples TRBV6-2 or TRBV6-3 to TRBJ2-1, with a tentative D call TRBD2 (5 bases). This CDR3 has 15 amino acids. Trimming removed 6 bases from V and 6 bases from J, with 18 bases in between. Germline lookup yields CDR1 MNHEY and CDR2 SVGEGT. CDR3 amino acids: CASSREGLPGNEQFF. The CDR3 DNA follows: TGTGCCAGCAGCCGGGAAGGACTGCCTGGCAATGAGCAGTTCTTC.

The V gene is TRBV30, the J gene TRBJ1-4, with 9 nucleotides matching TRBD1. Germline values: CDR1 GTSNPN, CDR2 SVGIG (reference sequence). The CDR3 is 16 residues long. V gave up 3 bases and J gave up 0 bases; unmatched junction bases: 5. This chain's CDR3 is CAWSPGQGATNEKLFF. CDR3 in DNA: TGTGCCTGGAGCCCGGGACAGGGCGCAACTAATGAAAAACTGTTTTTT.

The chain has TRBV28 and TRBJ2-6, with TRBD1 as a possible D gene (6 bases). CDR1 is MDHEN and CDR2 is SYDVKM in the germline V gene. V gave up 2 bases and J gave up 4 bases, with 12 bases separating them. CDR3 length: 16 amino acids. The CDR3 DNA follows: TGTGCCAGCAGTTTACAGGGGACGGACGGGGCCAACGTCCTGACTTTC. This gives the protein CASSLQGTDGANVLTF. Based on the CDR3 plus reference TRBV28 and TRBJ2-6, the full variable domain is DVKVTQSSRYLVKRTGEKVFLECVQDMDHENMFWYRQDPGLGLRLIYFSYDVKMKEKGDIPEGYSVSREKKERFSLILESASTNQTSMYLCASSLQGTDGANVLTFGAGSRLTVL.

J is TRBJ2-7 and V is TRBV3-1 (or the pseudogene TRBV3-2); possibly TRBD1 for D (6 bases). The CDR3 is made up of 13 amino acids. Germline CDR1 is LGHDT and CDR2 is YNNKEL (reference sequence). V gave up 8 bases and J gave up 3 bases, with 14 bases separating them. The CDR3 DNA follows: TGTGCCAGCTCCAAACAGGGATACTACGAGCAGTACTTC. Its translation: CASSKQGYYEQYF.

The chain has TRBV9 and TRBJ2-3; D might be TRBD2 (5 bases). Trimming left V 0 bases short and J 6 bases short, with 11 bases between. This CDR3 comprises 14 residues. Germline loops: CDR1 SGDLS, CDR2 YYNGEE. This chain's CDR3 is CASSVDSGRDTQYF. The CDR3, as DNA: TGTGCCAGCAGCGTAGATTCGGGAAGGGATACGCAGTATTTT. Full variable domain (rest looked up from reference TRBV9 and TRBJ2-3): DSGVTQTPKHLITATGQRVTLRCSPRSGDLSVYWYQQSLDQGLQFLIQYYNGEERAKGNILERFSAQQFPDLHSELNLSSLELGDSALYFCASSVDSGRDTQYFGPGTRLTVL.

The chain combines TRBV6-5 with TRBJ1-5; unclear D gene. The V end was cut by 4 bases, the J end by 1 base, with 8 bases between. CDR1 is MNHEY, CDR2 SVGAGI, per germline. This CDR3 has 14 amino acids. In nucleotides, the CDR3 is TGTGCCAGCAGTTCCCCGGGAAGCAATCAGCCCCAGCATTTT. Translation: CASSSPGSNQPQHF.

V usage is TRBV4-3 and J usage is TRBJ2-5, with D perhaps matching TRBD1 (6 bases). Trimming took 3 bases from V and 4 from J, leaving 21 bases between them. Germline loops: CDR1 LGHNA, CDR2 YSLEER. The length of the CDR3 is 17 residues. The CDR3 nucleotides read TGCGCCAGCAGCCAGGCCCTAGGGGGAGAATGGTTAGAGACCCAGTACTTC. Its translation: CASSQALGGEWLETQYF.

This rearrangement joins TRBV27 to TRBJ2-3; the match to TRBD2 covers 8 bases. Germline lookup yields CDR1 MNHEY and CDR2 SMNVEV (reference sequence). Unmatched junction bases numbered 8, after V lost 6 bases and J lost 3 bases. CDR3 size: 15 residues. CDR3 in DNA: TGTGCCAGCAGGCAAAGCGGGGGATCGACAGATACGCAGTATTTT. This sequence encodes CASRQSGGSTDTQYF.

This rearrangement joins TRBV28 to TRBJ1-5; no definite D call. V was trimmed by 3 bases and J by 4 bases, leaving 4 bases between them. The length of the CDR3 is 12 residues. The germline gives CDR1 MDHEN, CDR2 SYDVKM. The CDR3 sequence: CASSFPNQPQHF. The CDR3 coding sequence is TGTGCCAGCAGTTTCCCTAATCAGCCCCAGCATTTT.

This chain connects TRBV28 to TRBJ2-7; 8 positions agree with TRBD2. Trimming at V came to 3 bases and at J to 6 bases, leaving 7 bases not matched to a gene. This CDR3 has 14 residues. The germline gives CDR1 MDHEN, CDR2 SYDVKM. The CDR3 loop reads CASSFSGRAGEQYF. In DNA, the CDR3 is TGTGCCAGCAGTTTTTCCGGGAGGGCCGGCGAGCAGTACTTC.

This clone appeared once. The chain is built from TRBV10-2 and TRBJ2-2; 10 nucleotides align to TRBD2. This CDR3 is built from 18 residues. The ends lost 1 base at V and 6 bases at J; junction bases unmatched: 11. The germline V gene has CDR1 WSHSY and CDR2 SAAADI. In nucleotides, the CDR3 is TGCGCCAGCAGTGAGTGGAGTTCGGTAGCGGGAGGTGCCGGGGAGCTGTTTTTT. Protein: CASSEWSSVAGGAGELFF.

The chain has TRBV27 and TRBJ2-3; D may be TRBD2 (5 bases). From germline, CDR1 is MNHEY and CDR2 SMNVEV (reference sequence). V was cut by 4 bases and J by 6 bases, with 14 bases left in between. The CDR3 runs to 14 residues. The DNA of the CDR3 is TGTGCCAGCAGTTCCAAACTGACGGGGGATACGCAGTATTTT. Protein: CASSSKLTGDTQYF.

V and J are TRBV5-6 and TRBJ2-7; a weak D match, TRBD1 (6 bases). V lost 4 bases, J lost 6 bases, and 23 bases lay in between. The CDR3 extends over 16 amino acids. From germline, CDR1 is SGHDT and CDR2 YYEEEE. The CDR3 DNA reads TGTGCCAGCAGCCCCCTCGGTGGGGGCCAGATGAGCGAGCAGTACTTC. This codes for CASSPLGGGQMSEQYF. The full variable domain, completed using reference TRBV5-6 and TRBJ2-7, is DAGVTQSPTHLIKTRGQQVTLRCSPKSGHDTVSWYQQALGQGPQFIFQYYEEEERQRGNFPDRFSGHQFPNYSSELNVNALLLGDSALYLCASSPLGGGQMSEQYFGPGTRLTVT.

The V gene is TRBV27, the J gene TRBJ2-1, with 11 bases that match TRBD2. The CDR3 totals 17 residues. V was clipped by 2 bases and J by 8 bases; unmatched bases: 11. The germline CDR1 and CDR2 sequences are MNHEY and SMNVEV (reference sequence). CDR3 amino acids: CASSLPHSGSGRDEQFF. The CDR3 DNA follows: TGTGCCAGCAGTTTACCACACTCGGGTAGCGGGAGGGATGAGCAGTTCTTC.

In the case of this clone: An end of the junction does not agree with germline; a read error may underlie this. The rearrangement links TRBV6-5 to TRBJ2-1; 7 bases are a match to TRBD1. CDR1 and CDR2 from the germline V gene are MNHEY and SVGAGI. CDR3 length: 14 amino acids. CDR3 residues: CASSYSVTATGVLF. The DNA for the CDR3 is TGTGCCAGCAGTTACTCGGTCACTGCCACAGGGGTGCTCTTC.

This clone was picked up one time. The chain is built from TRBV15 and TRBJ2-5; D not certain. The germline CDR1 and CDR2 sequences are LNHNV and YYDKDF (reference sequence). CDR3 size: 14 residues. V lost 1 base, J lost 5 bases, and 11 bases lay in between. CDR3 DNA: TGTGCCACCAGCAGAGTCAACCCCCAGGAGACCCAGTACTTC. It yields the protein CATSRVNPQETQYF.

This sequence joins TRBV11-2 and TRBJ2-7; 9 bases align to TRBD1. Germline-derived CDR1 and CDR2 are SGHAT and FQNNGV. CDR3 length equals 15 residues. With V trimmed by 0 bases and J by 2 bases, 2 bases remained unmatched. The CDR3 reads CASSLETGGPYEQYF. CDR3 DNA: TGTGCCAGCAGCTTAGAAACAGGGGGCCCCTACGAGCAGTACTTC. The variable domain in full, with the rest retrieved from reference TRBV11-2 and TRBJ2-7, is EAGVAQSPRYKIIEKRQSVAFWCNPISGHATLYWYQQILGQGPKLLIQFQNNGVVDDSQLPKDRFSAERLKGVDSTLKIQPAKLEDSAVYLCASSLETGGPYEQYFGPGTRLTVT.

This chain links TRBV7-8 with TRBJ2-1, with 11 bases identical to TRBD2. This CDR3 region has 15 residues. Germline V gives CDR1 SGHVS, CDR2 FQNEAQ. Losses at the gene ends were 5 bases for V and 9 bases for J; bases not matched to a gene: 9. This chain's CDR3 is CASSRELAGAREQFF. In DNA, the CDR3 is TGTGCCAGCAGCCGAGAACTAGCGGGAGCGCGTGAGCAGTTCTTC.

This rearrangement joins TRBV20-1 to TRBJ1-2, with 7 bases fitting TRBD1. This CDR3 is built from 10 residues. Germline V CDR1 and CDR2: DFQATT, SNEGSKA (reference sequence). V lost 5 bases, J lost 6 bases, and 0 bases stayed unmatched. As DNA, the CDR3 is TGCAGTGCTGGGACAGATGGCTACACCTTC. It specifies CSAGTDGYTF.

The V and J genes are TRBV7-3 and TRBJ2-1; 9 positions match TRBD2. The germline CDR1 and CDR2 sequences are SGHTA and FQGTGA. Trimming cost V 5 bases and J 9 bases; bases outside gene matches: 20. The CDR3 is 18 amino acids. CDR3 coding DNA: TGTGCCAGCAGCACCGAGGGAAACCTAGCGGGAATTCCAAGTGAGCAGTTCTTC. Its translation is CASSTEGNLAGIPSEQFF.

This chain connects TRBV5-1 to TRBJ2-1, with 9 bases that match TRBD2. The germline gives CDR1 SGHRS, CDR2 YFSETQ. This CDR3 is built from 16 residues. V trimming: 0 bases; J trimming: 8 bases; junction bases outside the gene matches: 9. Here the CDR3 reads CASSLVKISGSHEQFF. The CDR3 DNA reads as TGCGCCAGCAGCTTGGTGAAGATTAGCGGGAGTCATGAGCAGTTCTTC.

This chain links TRBV11-2 with TRBJ2-7, with D perhaps matching TRBD1 (5 bases). CDR3 size: 15 residues. Germline loops: CDR1 SGHAT, CDR2 FQNNGV. V was shortened by 3 bases and J by 3 bases, with 15 bases between the two germline ends. The CDR3 sequence is CASSFGQGQGYEQYF. The CDR3 DNA is TGTGCCAGCAGCTTTGGGCAGGGTCAAGGCTACGAGCAGTACTTC.

This clone came up once. This chain uses TRBV28 with TRBJ2-7; 10 bases are a match to TRBD1. Unmatched junction bases numbered 8, after V lost 4 bases and J lost 8 bases. The CDR3 loop spans 14 amino acids. Germline loops: CDR1 MDHEN, CDR2 SYDVKM. The DNA for the CDR3 is TGTGCCAGCAGTTCCACTCGACAGGGGGCGAAGCAGTACTTC. Residues: CASSSTRQGAKQYF.

This clone was seen a few times. The rearrangement joins TRBV27 to TRBJ1-1, with D unresolved. The V and J ends lost 0 bases and 0 bases respectively, with 5 bases between them. Germline-derived CDR1 and CDR2 are MNHEY and SMNVEV (reference sequence). The CDR3 loop spans 14 amino acids. This CDR3 is CASSLSQMNTEAFF. DNA for the CDR3: TGTGCCAGCAGTTTATCACAGATGAACACTGAAGCTTTCTTT.

This clone has just a few counts. This chain joins TRBV21-1 and TRBJ1-5; TRBD1 is taken as the D call from the table, unchecked against the DNA. TRBV21-1 is reported as a pseudogene. CDR3 size: 18 residues. Written as DNA, the CDR3 is TGTGCCAGCAGCAAAGAATTACAGTACCACCCGATTAATCAGCCCCAGCATTTT. Amino acid sequence: CASSKELQYHPINQPQHF.

The chain recombines TRBV28 with TRBJ2-1, with 10 bases identical to TRBD1. V was pared by 3 bases and J by 10 bases, with 9 bases of the junction left unmatched. CDR3 length: 15 residues. Germline loops: CDR1 MDHEN, CDR2 SYDVKM. The CDR3 sequence is CASSLSRDRGGEQFF. The DNA of the CDR3 is TGTGCCAGCAGTTTGTCCCGGGACAGGGGAGGGGAGCAGTTCTTC.

This chain connects TRBV7-9 to TRBJ2-3; 9 bases are shared with TRBD2. In germline, CDR1 is SEHNR, CDR2 FQNEAQ (reference sequence). The CDR3 runs to 17 residues. V trimming: 0 bases; J trimming: 3 bases; junction bases outside the gene matches: 7. The CDR3 spells CASSLAPSGMVTDTQYF. The CDR3 DNA reads TGTGCCAGCAGCTTAGCCCCTAGCGGGATGGTGACAGATACGCAGTATTTT.

This sequence joins TRBV29-1 and TRBJ1-2, with 7 nucleotides matching TRBD1. CDR1 is SQVTM, CDR2 ANQGSEA, per germline. This CDR3 region has 14 residues. With V trimmed by 7 bases and J by 4 bases, 12 bases remained unmatched. This chain's CDR3 is CSALGGAERYGYTF. CDR3 in DNA: TGCAGCGCCCTAGGGGGCGCGGAACGCTATGGCTACACCTTC. The complete variable domain, with remaining parts taken from reference TRBV29-1 and TRBJ1-2, reads SAVISQKPSRDICQRGTSLTIQCQVDSQVTMMFWYRQQPGQSLTLIATANQGSEATYESGFVIDKFPISRPNLTFSTLTVSNMSPEDSSIYLCSALGGAERYGYTFGSGTRLTVV.